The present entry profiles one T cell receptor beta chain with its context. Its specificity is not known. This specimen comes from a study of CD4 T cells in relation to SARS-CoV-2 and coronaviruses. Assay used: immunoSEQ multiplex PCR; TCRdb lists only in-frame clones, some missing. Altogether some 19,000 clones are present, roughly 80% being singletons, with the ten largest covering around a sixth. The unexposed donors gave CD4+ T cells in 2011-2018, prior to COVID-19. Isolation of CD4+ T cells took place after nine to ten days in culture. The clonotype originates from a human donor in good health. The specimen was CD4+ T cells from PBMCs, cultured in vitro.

Here the CDR3 DNA reads TGTGCCAGCAGCGCGGACAGGCGAAACACCGGGGAGCTGTTTTTT. Translation gives CASSADRRNTGELFF. The chain is built from TRBV5-5 and TRBJ2-2, with TRBD1 matching over 7 bases. Germline CDR1 SGHKS, CDR2 YYEKEE (reference sequence). There are 15 residues in the CDR3. The junction had 5 bases not matched to a gene; V was cut back by 4 bases and J by 2 bases.